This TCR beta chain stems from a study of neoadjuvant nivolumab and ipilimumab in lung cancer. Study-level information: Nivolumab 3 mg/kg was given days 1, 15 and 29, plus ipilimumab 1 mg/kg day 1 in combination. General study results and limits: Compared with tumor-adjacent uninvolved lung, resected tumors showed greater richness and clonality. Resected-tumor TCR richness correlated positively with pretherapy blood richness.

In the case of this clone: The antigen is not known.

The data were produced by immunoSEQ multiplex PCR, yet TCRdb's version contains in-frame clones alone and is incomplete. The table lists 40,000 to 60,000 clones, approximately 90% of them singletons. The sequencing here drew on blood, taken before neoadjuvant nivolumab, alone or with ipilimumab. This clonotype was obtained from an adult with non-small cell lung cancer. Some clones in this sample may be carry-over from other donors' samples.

CDR3 coding DNA: TGTGCCAGCAGCCCGACCGGGGGTAAAGAGACCCAGTACTTC. Its translation is CASSPTGGKETQYF. This sequence joins TRBV11-2 and TRBJ2-5; TRBD2 is a possible D gene (6 bases). CDR1 is SGHAT and CDR2 is FQNNGV in the germline V gene. The CDR3 has 14 amino acids. V lost 5 bases and J 3 bases, leaving 13 bases between the germline ends.